Detailed here is one TCR beta chain. Its cognate antigen is unknown. The source of the sample is a study of cytomegalovirus exposure and HLA in healthy donors. Notes on the study in general: Rare sequences made up most TCRs, while some public TCRs were found in many donors. Cytomegalovirus-associated status was assigned to around 160 TCR beta chains.

Some clones are missing from TCRdb's copy, which holds only in-frame ones; the method was immunoSEQ multiplex PCR. The table records roughly 300,000 clones, 87% of them present only once. Sequencing input: PBMCs. The receptor comes from a woman aged 25 to 39 in good health and CMV-seropositive.

CDR3 nucleotides: TGTGCCAGCAGTGAAGGACGGCGGGGCAATCAGCCCCAGCATTTT. It translates to CASSEGRRGNQPQHF. This chain connects TRBV2 to TRBJ1-5, with D hard to call. CDR1 is SNHLY and CDR2 is FYNNEI in the germline V gene. The CDR3 has 15 residues. V lost 1 base, J lost 2 bases, and 9 bases lay in between.